This T cell receptor beta chain was profiled in a study of blood T cells in healthy people across ages. Study conclusions and caveats: Per million T cells, TCR beta diversity dropped about linearly as age rose. Comparison with aged donors showed that long-lived donors had more naive CD4+ cells and higher diversity.

Trimming took 6 bases from V and 2 from J; bases not matched to a gene: 12. The CDR3 is made up of 16 amino acids. Per the germline V gene, CDR1 is DFQATT and CDR2 is SNEGSKA (reference sequence). This clonotype was observed at least ten times. Its antigen is unidentified. A sample-barcoded 5' primer and a J-beta primer mix were used in a second PCR of roughly 6 to 11 cycles. TCRdb re-called the 5' RACE reads with MiXCR, one entry per CDR3 protein. The profile shows about 1,500,000 distinct CDR3 sequences, under 30% of them singletons. Whenever a sample was processed, at least 7 million PBMCs were isolated.

The source is a woman aged 25 to 39 in good health. Sequencing used blood. The V gene is TRBV20-1, the J gene TRBJ2-5; 10 bases match TRBD1. The DNA for the CDR3 is TGCAGTGCCAGGGGTTGGACAGGGGGTTTACAAGAGACCCAGTACTTC. It is translated as CSARGWTGGLQETQYF.